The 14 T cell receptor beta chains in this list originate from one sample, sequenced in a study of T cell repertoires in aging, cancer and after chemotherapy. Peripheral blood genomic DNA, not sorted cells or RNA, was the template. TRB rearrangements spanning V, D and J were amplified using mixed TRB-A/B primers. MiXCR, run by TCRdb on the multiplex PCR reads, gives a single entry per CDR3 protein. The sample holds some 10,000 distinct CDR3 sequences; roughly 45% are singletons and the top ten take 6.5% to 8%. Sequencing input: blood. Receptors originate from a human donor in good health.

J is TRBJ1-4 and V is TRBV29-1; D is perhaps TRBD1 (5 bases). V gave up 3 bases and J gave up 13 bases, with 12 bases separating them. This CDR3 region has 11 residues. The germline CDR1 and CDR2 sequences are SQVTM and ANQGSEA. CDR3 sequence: CSVDAGTGLFF. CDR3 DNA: TGCAGCGTTGACGCAGGGACCGGACTGTTTTTT. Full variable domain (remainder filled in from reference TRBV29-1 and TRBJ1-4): SAVISQKPSRDICQRGTSLTIQCQVDSQVTMMFWYRQQPGQSLTLIATANQGSEATYESGFVIDKFPISRPNLTFSTLTVSNMSPEDSSIYLCSVDAGTGLFFGSGTQLSVL.

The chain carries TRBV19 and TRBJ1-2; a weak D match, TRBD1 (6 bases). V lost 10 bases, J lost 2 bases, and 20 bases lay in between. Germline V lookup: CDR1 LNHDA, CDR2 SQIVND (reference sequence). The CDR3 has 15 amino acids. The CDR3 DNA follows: TGTGCCACCAACTCCGCGGGGGGGCTCAACTATGGCTACACCTTC. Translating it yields CATNSAGGLNYGYTF.

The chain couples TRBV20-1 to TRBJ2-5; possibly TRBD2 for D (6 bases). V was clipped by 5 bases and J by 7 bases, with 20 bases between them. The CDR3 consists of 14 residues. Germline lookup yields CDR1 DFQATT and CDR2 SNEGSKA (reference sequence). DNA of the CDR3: TGCAGTGCTCCTGAGATAGCGGCCCCAGGGACCCAGTACTTC. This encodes CSAPEIAAPGTQYF.

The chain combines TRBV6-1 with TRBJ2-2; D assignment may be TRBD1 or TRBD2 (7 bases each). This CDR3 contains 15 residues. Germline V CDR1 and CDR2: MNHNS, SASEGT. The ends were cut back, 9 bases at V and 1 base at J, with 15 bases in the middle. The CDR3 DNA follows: TGTGCCAGAAGGGGGCTAGCGGTGAACACCGGGGAGCTGTTTTTT. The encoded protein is CARRGLAVNTGELFF.

The CDR3 DNA reads as TGCAGCGGAGCCGGGACAGGGGACACCGGGGAGCTGTTTTTT. Translation: CSGAGTGDTGELFF. V is TRBV29-1 and J is TRBJ2-2; TRBD1 agrees at 10 bases. Germline V gives CDR1 SQVTM, CDR2 ANQGSEA. The CDR3 covers 14 residues. V shed 7 bases and J 3 bases; nucleotides not matched to a gene: 5.

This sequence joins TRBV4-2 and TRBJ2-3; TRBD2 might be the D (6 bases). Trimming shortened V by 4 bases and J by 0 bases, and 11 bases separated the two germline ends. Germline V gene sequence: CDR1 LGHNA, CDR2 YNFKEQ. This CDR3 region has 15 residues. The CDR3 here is CASSRVGTSTDTQYF. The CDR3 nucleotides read TGTGCCAGCAGCCGAGTGGGGACTAGCACAGATACGCAGTATTTT.

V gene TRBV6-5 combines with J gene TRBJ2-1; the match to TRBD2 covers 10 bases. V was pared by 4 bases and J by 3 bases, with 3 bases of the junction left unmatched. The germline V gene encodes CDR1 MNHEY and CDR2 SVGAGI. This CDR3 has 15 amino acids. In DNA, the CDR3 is TGTGCCAGCAGTTCGGGACTAGCGTACTACAATGAGCAGTTCTTC. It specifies CASSSGLAYYNEQFF.

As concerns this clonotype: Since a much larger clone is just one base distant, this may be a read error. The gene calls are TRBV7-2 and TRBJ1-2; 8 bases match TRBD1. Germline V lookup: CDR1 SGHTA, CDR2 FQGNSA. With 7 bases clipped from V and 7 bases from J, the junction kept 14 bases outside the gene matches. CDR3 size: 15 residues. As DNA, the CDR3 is TGTGCCAGCATTTTGTCAGGACAGGGCGTTGCTGGCTACACCTTC. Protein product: CASILSGQGVAGYTF.

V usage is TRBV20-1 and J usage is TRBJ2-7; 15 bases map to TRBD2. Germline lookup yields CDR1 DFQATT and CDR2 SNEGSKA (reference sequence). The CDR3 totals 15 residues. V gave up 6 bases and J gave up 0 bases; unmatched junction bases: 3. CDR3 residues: CSALGLAGGSYEQYF. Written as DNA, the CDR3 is TGCAGTGCGCTGGGACTAGCGGGAGGCTCCTACGAGCAGTACTTC.

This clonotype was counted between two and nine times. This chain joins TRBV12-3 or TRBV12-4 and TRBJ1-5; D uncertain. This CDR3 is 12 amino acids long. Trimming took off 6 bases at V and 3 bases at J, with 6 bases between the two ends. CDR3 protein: CASSFYNQPQHF. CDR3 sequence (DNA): TGTGCCAGCAGCTTCTACAATCAGCCCCAGCATTTT.

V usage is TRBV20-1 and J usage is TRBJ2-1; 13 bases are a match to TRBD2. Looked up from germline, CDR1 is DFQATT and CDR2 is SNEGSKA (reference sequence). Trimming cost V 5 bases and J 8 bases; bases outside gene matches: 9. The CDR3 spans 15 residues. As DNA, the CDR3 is TGCAGTGCTCGACCAGGGACTAGCGGGGTTCATGAGCAGTTCTTC. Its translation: CSARPGTSGVHEQFF.

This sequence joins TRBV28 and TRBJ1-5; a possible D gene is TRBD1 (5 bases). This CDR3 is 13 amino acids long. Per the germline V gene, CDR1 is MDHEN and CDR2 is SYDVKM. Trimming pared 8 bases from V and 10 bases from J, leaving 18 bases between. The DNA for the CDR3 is TGTGCCAGCGGGGACTTCTCCCGGAAACCCCAGCATTTT. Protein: CASGDFSRKPQHF.

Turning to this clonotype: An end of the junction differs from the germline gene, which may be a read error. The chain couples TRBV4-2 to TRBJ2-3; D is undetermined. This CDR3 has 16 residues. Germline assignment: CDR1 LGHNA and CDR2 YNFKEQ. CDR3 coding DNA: TGCGCCAGCAGCCAAGATCCCCCCGAAAGCACAGATACGCAGTATTTT. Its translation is CASSQDPPESTDTQYF.

The CDR3 loop reads CSAHQTASGNTIYF. CDR3 sequence (DNA): TGCAGTGCTCACCAGACAGCCTCTGGAAACACCATATATTTT. The chain uses TRBV20-1 and TRBJ1-3, with a tentative D call TRBD1 (5 bases). The CDR3 has 14 amino acids. Trimming took 5 bases from V and 0 from J, leaving 11 bases between them. Germline CDR1 DFQATT, CDR2 SNEGSKA (reference sequence).